A selection of T cell receptor beta chains follows, all from one sample in a study of T-cell reconstitution after alpha-beta-depleted transplantation in children. TCRdb called the PCR reads again in MiXCR, with one record for every CDR3 protein. The sample yields 200,000 or so distinct CDR3 sequences, about 6% seen once. The source was PBMCs, collected before TCRalphabeta/CD19-depleted stem cell transplant. The receptors were gathered from a girl in the first two years of life with combined immunodeficiency, due to receive a stem cell transplant. The conserved cysteine and the conserved F or W are not part of the CDR3 here. Each record gives: J gene, D gene, clone size, V gene, CDR3 protein. D genes are given only for firm matches. Clone size is not always given. Where it is, it says once, few, many or a class for expanded clones.

>TRBJ2-7|.|many|TRBV6-1
ASSGYEQY
>TRBJ2-1|.|many|TRBV20-1
SARDLAIGYNEQF
>TRBJ1-1|.|few|TRBV7-2
ASSPGLFRGTEAF
>TRBJ2-5|.|many|TRBV29-1
SVESRTGSWETQY
>TRBJ2-7|.|many|TRBV4-2
ASSQEEGEGTIVYEQY
>TRBJ2-1|TRBD1|many|TRBV9
ASSVVLGTGVNEQF
>TRBJ1-6|.|many|TRBV14
ASSQERPSRANSPLH
>TRBJ2-2|.|many|TRBV7-7
ASSSETWGVTTGELF
>TRBJ2-7|TRBD1|many|TRBV5-1
ASSLGTGGSYEQY
>TRBJ1-2|TRBD1|many|TRBV28
ASSSRDRALSANYGYT
>TRBJ1-6|TRBD1|many|TRBV4-1
ASSQRTGDSPLH
>TRBJ2-3|TRBD1|.|TRBV7-9
ASSSWDRVNTQY
>TRBJ2-1|.|many|TRBV15
ATSIWGGEQF
>TRBJ2-1|.|many|TRBV4-2
ASSQDILSGDEQF
>TRBJ1-4|.|many|TRBV20-1
SARLGRGLEKLF
>TRBJ2-7|.|few|TRBV5-5
ASSLPVDGGYEQY
>TRBJ2-1|.|many|TRBV4-1
ASRPRTSSYNEQF